A single sample gave rise to the 2 T cell receptor beta chains below, sequenced in a study of blood T cell repertoires in COVID-19. Profiling relied on immunoSEQ multiplex PCR, and the TCRdb table lists in-frame clones only, not all of them. The sample shows 100,000 to 150,000 clones, around four fifths of them seen only once. Sequenced input: peripheral blood. The receptor source for this set is a man in his sixties with active or convalescent COVID-19.

The chain uses TRBV2 and TRBJ2-1; 10 nucleotides align to TRBD2. The V gene's germline CDR1 is SNHLY and CDR2 FYNNEI. The CDR3 sequence is 15 residues long. Unmatched junction bases numbered 9, after V lost 4 bases and J lost 9 bases. The CDR3 is CASSGSGRASGEQFF. In DNA form, the CDR3 reads TGTGCCAGCAGTGGAAGCGGGAGGGCCAGTGGTGAGCAGTTCTTC. The entire variable domain, with the rest obtained from reference TRBV2 and TRBJ2-1, is as follows: EPEVTQTPSHQVTQMGQEVILRCVPISNHLYFYWYRQILGQKVEFLVSFYNNEISEKSEIFDDQFSVERPDGSNFTLKIRSTKLEDSAMYFCASSGSGRASGEQFFGPGTRLTVL.

The CDR3 coding sequence is TGTGCCAGCACCCATAGCGGTAACACAGATACGCAGTATTTT. Protein product: CASTHSGNTDTQYF. This chain joins TRBV27 and TRBJ2-3; perhaps TRBD2 as D (6 bases). V lost 7 bases and J lost 2, with 13 bases in between. Per the germline V gene, CDR1 is MNHEY and CDR2 is SMNVEV (reference sequence). CDR3 length: 14 amino acids.